The 16 T cell receptor beta chains reported below all come from one sample, sequenced in a study of neoadjuvant nivolumab and ipilimumab in lung cancer. Clones were read by immunoSEQ multiplex PCR, and TCRdb kept only the in-frame ones, dropping some. The table has 30,000 to 35,000 clones, 75% to 95% seen once. Sequenced material: peripheral blood, taken after neoadjuvant nivolumab, alone or with ipilimumab, at or shortly before surgery. The receptor source for this set is an adult with non-small cell lung cancer.

The chain employs TRBV11-2 and TRBJ1-6; 8 nucleotides align to TRBD1. Germline V gene lookup returns CDR1 SGHAT and CDR2 FQNNGV. V lost 6 bases to trimming and J lost 7 bases; unmatched junction nucleotides: 8. This CDR3 region has 15 residues. CDR3 DNA: TGTGCCAGCAGTTTTATCACAGGGGGAAATTCACCCCTCCACTTT. Its translation is CASSFITGGNSPLHF.

The chain joins TRBV5-4 to TRBJ1-3; 10 bases agree with TRBD1. The CDR3 is 17 residues long. V dropped 4 bases and J dropped 1; count of bases not matched to a gene: 8. CDR1 is SGHNT, CDR2 YYREEE, per germline (reference sequence). The DNA of the CDR3 is TGTGCCAGCAGCGGACCGGGACAGGGGAGATCTGGAAACACCATATATTTT. It encodes CASSGPGQGRSGNTIYF.

The chain recombines TRBV2 with TRBJ1-5, with D unclear. This CDR3 is built from 15 residues. Per germline, CDR1 SNHLY and CDR2 FYNNEI. The ends were cut back, 1 base at V and 5 bases at J, with 12 bases in the middle. The CDR3 here is CASSEEGRLDQPQHF. The DNA for the CDR3 is TGTGCCAGCAGTGAAGAGGGCAGACTGGATCAGCCCCAGCATTTT.

This rearrangement joins TRBV6-1 to TRBJ1-1, with TRBD1 matching 9 bases. Trimming removed 5 bases from V and 11 bases from J; junction bases left unmatched: 15. The germline V gene has CDR1 MNHNS and CDR2 SASEGT. This CDR3 region has 15 residues. DNA of the CDR3: TGTGCCAGCAGTAGTAGGGAGAGACAGGGGGTTGGGGCTTTCTTT. This encodes CASSSRERQGVGAFF.

CDR3 sequence (DNA): TGCGCCAGCAGCCAAGAGGAGGTCGGCTACACCTTC. It is translated as CASSQEEVGYTF. The chain joins TRBV4-3 to TRBJ1-2; D is uncertain. The length of the CDR3 is 12 residues. V was pared by 0 bases and J by 8 bases, with 7 bases between. Germline V gene sequence: CDR1 LGHNA, CDR2 YSLEER.

The chain employs TRBV10-3 and TRBJ2-6; D is unresolved. Trimming took off 4 bases at V and 0 bases at J, with 7 bases between the two ends. Germline V gives CDR1 ENHRY, CDR2 SYGVKD. The CDR3 has 15 amino acids. The CDR3 bases are TGTGCCATCAGTGGGGGATTCTCTGGGGCCAACGTCCTGACTTTC. This translates into CAISGGFSGANVLTF.

The chain links TRBV2 to TRBJ1-1; unclear D gene. CDR3 length equals 12 residues. The germline gives CDR1 SNHLY, CDR2 FYNNEI. V lost 6 bases and J lost 4, with 9 bases in between. The CDR3 loop is CASSARGTEAFF. The CDR3 coding sequence is TGTGCCAGCAGCGCCCGCGGCACTGAAGCTTTCTTT.

The chain employs TRBV4-3 and TRBJ2-3; 9 bases fit TRBD2. V lost 0 bases, J lost 6 bases, and 7 bases stayed unmatched. This CDR3 contains 16 residues. CDR1 LGHNA and CDR2 YSLEER come from the germline V gene. The CDR3 region is CASSQESRGGMDTQYF. DNA of the CDR3: TGCGCCAGCAGCCAAGAGTCGCGGGGGGGCATGGATACGCAGTATTTT.

The rearrangement uses TRBV2 and TRBJ2-7; maybe TRBD1 (5 bases). This CDR3 is 14 amino acids long. The germline V gene has CDR1 SNHLY and CDR2 FYNNEI. V was pared by 2 bases and J by 3 bases, with 11 bases between. Written as DNA, the CDR3 is TGTGCCAGCAGTGAAACAGGTACTCGCTACGAGCAGTACTTC. Translated: CASSETGTRYEQYF.

The chain uses TRBV7-9 and TRBJ2-1, with D perhaps matching TRBD1 (5 bases). V lost 7 bases and J 2 bases, leaving 15 bases between the germline ends. The CDR3 has 15 amino acids. Germline CDR1 is SEHNR and CDR2 is FQNEAQ (reference sequence). The CDR3 reads CASIPPGWAYNEQFF. CDR3 DNA sequence: TGTGCCAGCATCCCCCCAGGGTGGGCCTACAATGAGCAGTTCTTC.

The CDR3 loop reads CAHGAGGIPDTQYF. The CDR3 bases are TGTGCCCATGGGGCGGGGGGCATCCCAGATACGCAGTATTTT. The chain uses TRBV7-9 and TRBJ2-3, with TRBD2 matching 8 bases. CDR3 length: 14 residues. From germline, CDR1 is SEHNR and CDR2 FQNEAQ (reference sequence). The trim removed 11 bases at V and 4 bases at J, leaving 11 bases unmatched.

The V gene is TRBV19, the J gene TRBJ1-5; 7 bases align to TRBD1. Per germline, CDR1 LNHDA and CDR2 SQIVND (reference sequence). V lost 5 bases and J lost 2; bases outside the gene matches: 6. This CDR3 is built from 15 residues. CDR3 bases: TGTGCCAGTAGTGGGGACAGTCGAGGCAATCAGCCCCAGCATTTT. This sequence encodes CASSGDSRGNQPQHF.

The chain uses TRBV11-2 and TRBJ1-6, with 7 bases fitting TRBD1. CDR3 length: 16 amino acids. Germline-derived CDR1 and CDR2 are SGHAT and FQNNGV. Trimming removed 5 bases from V and 5 bases from J; junction bases left unmatched: 9. CDR3 loop: CASSLELGTDNSPLHF. The CDR3 coding sequence is TGTGCCAGCAGCCTGGAATTGGGGACAGATAATTCACCCCTCCACTTT.

This clone was found once. J is TRBJ1-1 and V is TRBV7-3, with a weak D call TRBD1 (5 bases). Looked up from germline, CDR1 is SGHTA and CDR2 is FQGTGA. Trimming left V 5 bases short and J 2 bases short, with 12 bases between. The CDR3 sequence is 14 residues long. CDR3 residues: CASSPDRLNTEAFF. DNA for the CDR3: TGTGCCAGCAGCCCCGACAGACTCAACACTGAAGCTTTCTTT.

The chain combines TRBV5-1 with TRBJ2-7, with 9 bases matching TRBD1. Germline V gene data show CDR1 as SGHRS and CDR2 as YFSETQ. This CDR3 is built from 14 residues. Losses at the gene ends were 4 bases for V and 4 bases for J; bases not matched to a gene: 6. This CDR3 reads CASSEGQGSYEQYF. CDR3 sequence (DNA): TGCGCCAGCAGCGAGGGACAGGGATCGTACGAGCAGTACTTC.

The gene calls are TRBV9 and TRBJ2-5; the D gene is possibly TRBD2 (5 bases). CDR1 is SGDLS, CDR2 YYNGEE, per germline. The V gene lost 0 bases and the J gene lost 5 bases, with 14 bases spanning the gap. The CDR3 is 15 residues long. The CDR3 here is CASSVGPSSWETQYF. The CDR3 DNA sequence: TGTGCCAGCAGCGTAGGCCCTAGCTCATGGGAGACCCAGTACTTC.